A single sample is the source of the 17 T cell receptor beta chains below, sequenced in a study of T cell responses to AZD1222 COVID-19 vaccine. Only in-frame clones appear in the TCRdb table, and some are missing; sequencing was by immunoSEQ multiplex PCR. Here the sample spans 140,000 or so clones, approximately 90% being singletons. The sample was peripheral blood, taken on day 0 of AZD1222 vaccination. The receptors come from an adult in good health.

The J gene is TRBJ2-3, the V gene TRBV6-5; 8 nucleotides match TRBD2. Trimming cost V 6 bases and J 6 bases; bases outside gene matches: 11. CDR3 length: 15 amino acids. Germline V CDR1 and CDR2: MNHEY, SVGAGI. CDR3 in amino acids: CASSPGGAGVDTQYF. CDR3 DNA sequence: TGTGCCAGCAGCCCCGGGGGGGCAGGGGTTGATACGCAGTATTTT.

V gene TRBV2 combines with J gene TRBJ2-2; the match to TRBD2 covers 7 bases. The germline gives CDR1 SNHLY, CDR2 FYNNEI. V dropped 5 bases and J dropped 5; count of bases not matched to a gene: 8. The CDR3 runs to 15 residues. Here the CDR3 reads CASSLERGGTGELFF. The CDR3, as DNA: TGTGCCAGCAGTCTAGAGCGGGGTGGGACCGGGGAGCTGTTTTTT.

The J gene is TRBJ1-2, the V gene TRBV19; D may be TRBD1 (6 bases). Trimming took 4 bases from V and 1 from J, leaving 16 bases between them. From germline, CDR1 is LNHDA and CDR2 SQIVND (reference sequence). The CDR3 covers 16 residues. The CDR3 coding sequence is TGTGCCAGTAGTAAACCTACAGGGTTCGGTAACTATGGCTACACCTTC. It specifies CASSKPTGFGNYGYTF.

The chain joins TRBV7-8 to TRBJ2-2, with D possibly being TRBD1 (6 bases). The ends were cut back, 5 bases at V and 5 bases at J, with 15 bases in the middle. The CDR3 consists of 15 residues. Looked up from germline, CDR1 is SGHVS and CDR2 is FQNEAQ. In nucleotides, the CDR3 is TGTGCCAGCAGCCCCCAGCAGGGGAATACCGGGGAGCTGTTTTTT. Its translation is CASSPQQGNTGELFF.

The CDR3 here is CAAWEPGGLAGELFF. The CDR3 DNA reads as TGTGCCGCTTGGGAACCGGGAGGTTTGGCCGGGGAGCTGTTTTTT. J is TRBJ2-2 and V is TRBV6-5; 7 bases align to TRBD2. With V trimmed by 11 bases and J by 6 bases, 15 bases remained unmatched. This CDR3 is built from 15 residues. Germline CDR1 MNHEY, CDR2 SVGAGI.

The CDR3 bases are TGTGCCAGCAGCGAACTGCGGGGGAACTATGGCTACACCTTC. Translating it yields CASSELRGNYGYTF. The chain has TRBV9 and TRBJ1-2; a possible D gene is TRBD1 (5 bases). From germline, CDR1 is SGDLS and CDR2 YYNGEE. This CDR3 comprises 14 residues. The ends were cut back, 3 bases at V and 2 bases at J, with 11 bases in the middle. The full variable domain, in which reference TRBV9 and TRBJ1-2 provide the parts outside the CDR3, is DSGVTQTPKHLITATGQRVTLRCSPRSGDLSVYWYQQSLDQGLQFLIQYYNGEERAKGNILERFSAQQFPDLHSELNLSSLELGDSALYFCASSELRGNYGYTFGSGTRLTVV.

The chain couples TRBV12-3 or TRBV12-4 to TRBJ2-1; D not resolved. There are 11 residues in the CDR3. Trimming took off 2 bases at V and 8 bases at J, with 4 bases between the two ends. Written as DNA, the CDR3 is TGTGCCAGCAGTTTAAACGATGAGCAGTTCTTC. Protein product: CASSLNDEQFF.

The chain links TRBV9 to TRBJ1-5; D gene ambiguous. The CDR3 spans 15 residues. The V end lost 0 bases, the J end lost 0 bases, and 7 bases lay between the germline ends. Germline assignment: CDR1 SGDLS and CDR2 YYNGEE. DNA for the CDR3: TGTGCCAGCAGCGTAGATGGGAATAGCAATCAGCCCCAGCATTTT. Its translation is CASSVDGNSNQPQHF.

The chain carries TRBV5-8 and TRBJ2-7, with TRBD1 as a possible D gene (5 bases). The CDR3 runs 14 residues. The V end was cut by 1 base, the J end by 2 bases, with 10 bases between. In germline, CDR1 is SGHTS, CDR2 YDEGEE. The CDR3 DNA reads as TGTGCCAGCAGCTTGTCTCAGGGTACCTACGAGCAGTACTTC. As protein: CASSLSQGTYEQYF.

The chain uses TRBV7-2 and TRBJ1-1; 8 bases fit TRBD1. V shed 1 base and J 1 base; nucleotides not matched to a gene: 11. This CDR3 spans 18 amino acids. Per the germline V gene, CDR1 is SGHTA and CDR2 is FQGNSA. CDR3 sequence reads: CASSLEPPGGIENTEAFF. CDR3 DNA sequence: TGTGCCAGCAGCTTAGAGCCCCCAGGGGGCATTGAGAACACTGAAGCTTTCTTT. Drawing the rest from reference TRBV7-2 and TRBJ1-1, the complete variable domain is GAGVSQSPSNKVTEKGKDVELRCDPISGHTALYWYRQSLGQGLEFLIYFQGNSAPDKSGLPSDRFSAERTGGSVSTLTIQRTQQEDSAVYLCASSLEPPGGIENTEAFFGQGTRLTVV.

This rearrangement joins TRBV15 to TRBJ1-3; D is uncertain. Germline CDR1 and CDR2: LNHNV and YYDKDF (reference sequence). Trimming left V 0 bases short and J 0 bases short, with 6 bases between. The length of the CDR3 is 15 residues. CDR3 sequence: CATSRDTSSGNTIYF. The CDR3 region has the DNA TGTGCCACCAGCAGAGACACATCCTCTGGAAACACCATATATTTT.

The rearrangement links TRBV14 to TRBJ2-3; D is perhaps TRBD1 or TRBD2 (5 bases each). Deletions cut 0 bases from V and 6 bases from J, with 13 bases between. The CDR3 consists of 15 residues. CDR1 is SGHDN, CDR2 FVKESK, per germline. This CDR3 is CASSQDPLAGDTQYF. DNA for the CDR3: TGTGCCAGCAGCCAAGATCCCCTAGCAGGGGATACGCAGTATTTT.

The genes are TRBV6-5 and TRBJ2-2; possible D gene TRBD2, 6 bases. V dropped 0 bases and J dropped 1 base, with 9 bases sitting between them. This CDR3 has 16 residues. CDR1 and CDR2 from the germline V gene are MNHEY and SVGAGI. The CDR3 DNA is TGTGCCAGCAGTTACTCTGGGACTCGGAACACCGGGGAGCTGTTTTTT. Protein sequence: CASSYSGTRNTGELFF.

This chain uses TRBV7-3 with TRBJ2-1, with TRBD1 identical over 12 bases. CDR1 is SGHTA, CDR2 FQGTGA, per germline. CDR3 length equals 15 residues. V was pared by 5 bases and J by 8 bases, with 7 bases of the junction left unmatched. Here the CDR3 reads CASSITGTGGDEQFF. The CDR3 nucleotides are TGTGCCAGCAGCATCACCGGGACAGGGGGCGATGAGCAGTTCTTC.

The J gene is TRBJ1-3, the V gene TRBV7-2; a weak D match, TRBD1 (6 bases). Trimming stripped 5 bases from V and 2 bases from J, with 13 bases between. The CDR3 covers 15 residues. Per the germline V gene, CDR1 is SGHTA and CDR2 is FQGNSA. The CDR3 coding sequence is TGTGCCAGCAGCCCACAGGGTATCGCTGGAAACACCATATATTTT. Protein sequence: CASSPQGIAGNTIYF.

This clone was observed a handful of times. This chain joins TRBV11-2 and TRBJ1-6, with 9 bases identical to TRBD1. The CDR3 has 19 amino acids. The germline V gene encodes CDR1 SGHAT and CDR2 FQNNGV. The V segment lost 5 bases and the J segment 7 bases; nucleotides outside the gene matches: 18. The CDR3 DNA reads TGTGCCAGCAGCCCAAAGGGACTGGTGTGGGGGACAGGGAATTCACCCCTCCACTTT. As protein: CASSPKGLVWGTGNSPLHF.

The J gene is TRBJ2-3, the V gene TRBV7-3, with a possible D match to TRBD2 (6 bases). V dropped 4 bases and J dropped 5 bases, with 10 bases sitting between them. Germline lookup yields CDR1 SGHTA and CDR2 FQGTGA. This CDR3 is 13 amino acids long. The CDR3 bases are TGTGCCAGCAGCTACCCGGGACTAGATACGCAGTATTTT. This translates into CASSYPGLDTQYF.